Below are 10 T cell receptor beta chains sequenced from a single sample in a study of blood T cell repertoires in COVID-19. Only in-frame clones appear in the TCRdb table, and some are missing; sequencing was by immunoSEQ multiplex PCR. The sample lists around 150,000 clones, over 60% occurring once. The sequenced sample consisted of peripheral blood. The receptors shown here come from a man in his 60s with acute or convalescent COVID-19.

This chain joins TRBV6-2 or TRBV6-3 and TRBJ1-1; D unresolved. CDR1 is MNHEY and CDR2 is SVGEGT in the germline V gene. V was cut by 6 bases and J by 0 bases, with 8 bases left in between. CDR3 size: 13 residues. The CDR3 DNA is TGTGCCAGCAGCCGTCCCATGAACACTGAAGCTTTCTTT. Its protein is CASSRPMNTEAFF.

This sequence joins TRBV5-1 and TRBJ2-7; 15 bases fit TRBD2. This CDR3 region has 14 residues. CDR1 is SGHRS, CDR2 YFSETQ, per germline. The V segment lost 4 bases and the J segment 6 bases; nucleotides outside the gene matches: 2. DNA of the CDR3: TGCGCCAGCAGCGGGACTAGCGGGGGGCTCGAGCAGTACTTC. Its translation: CASSGTSGGLEQYF.

The gene calls are TRBV3-1 (or the pseudogene TRBV3-2) and TRBJ2-1; 9 bases are shared with TRBD2. Germline CDR1 is LGHDT and CDR2 is YNNKEL (reference sequence). Losses at the gene ends were 5 bases for V and 2 bases for J; bases not matched to a gene: 4. The CDR3 is 15 amino acids. Written as DNA, the CDR3 is TGTGCCAGCAGCAGGCGGGGGGGCACCTACAATGAGCAGTTCTTC. Encoded protein: CASSRRGGTYNEQFF.

J is TRBJ2-5 and V is TRBV5-4; 16 nucleotides match TRBD2. V shed 4 bases and J 5 bases; nucleotides not matched to a gene: 8. Germline-derived CDR1 and CDR2 are SGHNT and YYREEE (reference sequence). The CDR3 sequence is 17 residues long. The CDR3 coding sequence is TGTGCCAGCAGCCCCGGGACTAGCGGGGGGGCCGGGGAGACCCAGTACTTC. Its translation is CASSPGTSGGAGETQYF.

The rearrangement uses TRBV11-2 and TRBJ2-7; D may be TRBD2 (6 bases). CDR1 is SGHAT and CDR2 is FQNNGV in the germline V gene. Trimming removed 0 bases at V and 5 bases at J, with 11 bases between. The CDR3 covers 14 residues. The CDR3 bases are TGTGCCAGCAGCTTAGAGGCGGGGCCCCACGAGCAGTACTTC. The encoded protein is CASSLEAGPHEQYF.

The chain links TRBV10-2 to TRBJ2-1, with unresolved D. The germline gives CDR1 WSHSY, CDR2 SAAADI. The CDR3 totals 14 residues. V dropped 10 bases and J dropped 7 bases, with 20 bases sitting between them. The chain's CDR3 is CATQGVAEENEQFF. The DNA for the CDR3 is TGCGCCACCCAAGGAGTAGCCGAGGAAAATGAGCAGTTCTTC.

In its sample, this clone was seen once. CDR3 amino acids: CATSRDSTYNEQFF. The CDR3 DNA sequence: TGTGCCACCAGCAGAGATAGTACGTACAATGAGCAGTTCTTC. This chain connects TRBV15 to TRBJ2-1, with D uncertain. The V and J ends lost 0 bases and 4 bases respectively, with 7 bases between them. Germline CDR1 reads LNHNV; CDR2 reads YYDKDF (reference sequence). CDR3 length equals 14 residues. Drawing the rest from reference TRBV15 and TRBJ2-1, the complete variable domain is DAMVIQNPRYQVTQFGKPVTLSCSQTLNHNVMYWYQQKSSQAPKLLFHYYDKDFNNEADTPDNFQSRRPNTSFCFLDIRSPGLGDTAMYLCATSRDSTYNEQFFGPGTRLTVL.

V is TRBV5-1 and J is TRBJ2-7, with TRBD1 identical over 7 bases. The CDR3 runs 13 residues. The J segment lost 1 base and the V segment lost 3 bases, leaving 1 base of the junction unmatched. Germline V gene sequence: CDR1 SGHRS, CDR2 YFSETQ. This CDR3 is CASSSGQSYEQYF. The CDR3, as DNA: TGCGCCAGCAGCTCGGGACAGTCCTACGAGCAGTACTTC.

This chain connects TRBV5-1 to TRBJ1-1, with D hard to call. Trimming took 4 bases from V and 1 from J, leaving 14 bases between them. The CDR3 loop spans 15 amino acids. Germline V gives CDR1 SGHRS, CDR2 YFSETQ. Here the CDR3 reads CASSEGRDSNTEAFF. In DNA form, the CDR3 reads TGCGCCAGCAGCGAAGGGCGGGATTCGAACACTGAAGCTTTCTTT.

This chain connects TRBV5-1 to TRBJ2-5, with no clear D. CDR3 length: 11 residues. Germline lookup yields CDR1 SGHRS and CDR2 YFSETQ. With 3 bases removed from V and 7 bases from J, the gap between germline ends came to 7 bases. The CDR3 region is CASSSESTQYF. CDR3 DNA sequence: TGCGCCAGCAGCTCGGAGTCGACCCAGTACTTC. Full variable domain (outside the CDR3, taken from reference TRBV5-1 and TRBJ2-5): KAGVTQTPRYLIKTRGQQVTLSCSPISGHRSVSWYQQTPGQGLQFLFEYFSETQRNKGNFPGRFSGRQFSNSRSEMNVSTLELGDSALYLCASSSESTQYFGPGTRLLVL.